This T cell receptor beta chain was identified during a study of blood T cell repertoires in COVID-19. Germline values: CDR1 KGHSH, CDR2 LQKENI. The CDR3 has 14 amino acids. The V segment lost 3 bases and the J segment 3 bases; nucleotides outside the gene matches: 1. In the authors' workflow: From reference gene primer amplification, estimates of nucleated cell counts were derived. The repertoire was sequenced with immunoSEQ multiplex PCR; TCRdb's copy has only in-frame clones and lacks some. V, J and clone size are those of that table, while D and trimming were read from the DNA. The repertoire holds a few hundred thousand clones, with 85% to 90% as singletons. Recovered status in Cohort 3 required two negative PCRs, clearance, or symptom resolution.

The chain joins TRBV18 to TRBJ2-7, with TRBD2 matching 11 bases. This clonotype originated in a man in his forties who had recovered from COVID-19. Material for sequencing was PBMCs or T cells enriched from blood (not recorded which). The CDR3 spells CASSPTSGNYEQYF. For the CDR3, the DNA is TGTGCCAGCTCACCGACTAGCGGGAACTACGAGCAGTACTTC.